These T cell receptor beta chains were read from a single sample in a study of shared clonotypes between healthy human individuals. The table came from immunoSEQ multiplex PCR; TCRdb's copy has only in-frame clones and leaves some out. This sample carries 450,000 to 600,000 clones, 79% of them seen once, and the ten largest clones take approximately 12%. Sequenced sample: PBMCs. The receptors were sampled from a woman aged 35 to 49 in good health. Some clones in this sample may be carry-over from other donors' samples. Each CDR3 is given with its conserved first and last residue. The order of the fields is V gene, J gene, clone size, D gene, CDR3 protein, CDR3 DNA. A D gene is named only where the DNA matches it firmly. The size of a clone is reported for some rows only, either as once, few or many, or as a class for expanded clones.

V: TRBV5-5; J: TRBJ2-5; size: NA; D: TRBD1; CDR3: CASSRDRGFETQYF; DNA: TGTGCCAGCAGCCGGGACAGGGGTTTTGAGACCCAGTACTTC
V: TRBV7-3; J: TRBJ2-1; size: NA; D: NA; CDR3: CASSLYSAGYNEQFF; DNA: TGTGCCAGCAGCTTATACAGCGCGGGGTACAATGAGCAGTTCTTC
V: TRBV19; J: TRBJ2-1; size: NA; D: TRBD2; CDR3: CASSMGTSANNEQFF; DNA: TGTGCCAGTAGTATGGGGACTAGCGCCAACAATGAGCAGTTCTTC
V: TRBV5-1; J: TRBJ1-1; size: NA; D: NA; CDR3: CASRGGPAGTEAFF; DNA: TGCGCCAGCAGGGGGGGACCCGCCGGGACTGAAGCTTTCTTT
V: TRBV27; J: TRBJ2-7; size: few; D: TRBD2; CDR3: CASSVQSSGRASYEQYF; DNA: TGTGCCAGCAGTGTGCAGTCAAGCGGGAGAGCCTCCTACGAGCAGTACTTC
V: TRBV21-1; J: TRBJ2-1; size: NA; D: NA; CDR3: CASTRDPGGFPNEQFF; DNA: TGTGCCAGCACCCGCGACCCAGGGGGCTTTCCCAATGAGCAGTTCTTC
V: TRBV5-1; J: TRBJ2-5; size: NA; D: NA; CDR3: CASSLEGRGEMETQYF; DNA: TGCGCCAGCAGCTTGGAGGGCAGGGGGGAAATGGAGACCCAGTACTTC
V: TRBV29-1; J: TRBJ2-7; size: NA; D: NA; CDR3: CSVVVKGSYEQYF; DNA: TGCAGCGTTGTAGTTAAAGGTTCCTACGAGCAGTACTTC
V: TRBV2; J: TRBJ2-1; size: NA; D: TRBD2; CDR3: CASSWTSGYNEQFF; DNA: TGTGCCAGCAGCTGGACTAGCGGCTACAATGAGCAGTTCTTC
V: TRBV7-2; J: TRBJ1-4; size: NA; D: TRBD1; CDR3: CASSLTGFPNEKLFF; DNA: TGTGCCAGCAGCCTGACAGGGTTTCCTAATGAAAAACTGTTTTTT
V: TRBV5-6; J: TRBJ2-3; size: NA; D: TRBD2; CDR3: CASSLGLAGSTDTQYF; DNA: TGTGCCAGCAGCTTGGGACTAGCGGGATCAACAGATACGCAGTATTTT
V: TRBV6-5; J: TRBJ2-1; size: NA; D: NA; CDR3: CASSYSRADNEQFF; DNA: TGTGCCAGCAGTTACTCGAGGGCCGACAATGAGCAGTTCTTC